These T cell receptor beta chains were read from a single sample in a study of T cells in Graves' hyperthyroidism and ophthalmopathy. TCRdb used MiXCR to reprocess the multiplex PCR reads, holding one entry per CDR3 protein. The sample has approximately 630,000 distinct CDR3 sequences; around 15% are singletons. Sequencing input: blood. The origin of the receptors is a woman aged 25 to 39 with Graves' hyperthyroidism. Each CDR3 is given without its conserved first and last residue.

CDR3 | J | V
ASSQSNPRELNTEAF | TRBJ1-1 | TRBV11-2
ASSLWAGGGGEAF | TRBJ1-1 | TRBV7-2
ASRGISYNEQF | TRBJ2-1 | TRBV5-6
ASSEDSGNTIY | TRBJ1-3 | TRBV12-3/TRBV12-4
AISDQQGLAKNIQY | TRBJ2-4 | TRBV10-3
ASSITDISIHQPQH | TRBJ1-5 | TRBV19
ASSLDLDQY | TRBJ2-5 | TRBV6-1
ASKDRGQETQY | TRBJ2-5 | TRBV6-1
SAIPQGAVKSYEQY | TRBJ2-7 | TRBV20-1
ASLDGRGEQF | TRBJ2-1 | TRBV12-3/TRBV12-4
ASSLYMDTEAF | TRBJ1-1 | TRBV7-2
ASRAGGMNYGYT | TRBJ1-2 | TRBV27
ASSPWTYEQY | TRBJ2-7 | TRBV7-3
SVEFATGTSRTDTQY | TRBJ2-3 | TRBV29-1
ASSQVNFPINEQF | TRBJ2-1 | TRBV4-2